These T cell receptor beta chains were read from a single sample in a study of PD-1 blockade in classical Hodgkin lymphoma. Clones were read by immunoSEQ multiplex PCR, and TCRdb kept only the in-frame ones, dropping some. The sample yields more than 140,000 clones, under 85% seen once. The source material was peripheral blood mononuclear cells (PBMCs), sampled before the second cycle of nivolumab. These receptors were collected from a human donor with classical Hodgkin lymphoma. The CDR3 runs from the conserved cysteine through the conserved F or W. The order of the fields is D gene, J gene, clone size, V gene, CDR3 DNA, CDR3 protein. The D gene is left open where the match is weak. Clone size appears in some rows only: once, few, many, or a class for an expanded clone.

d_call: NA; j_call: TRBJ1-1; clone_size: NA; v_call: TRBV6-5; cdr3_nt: TGTGCCAGCAGTTATTGGCGGGGTAAGACTGAAGCTTTCTTT; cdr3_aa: CASSYWRGKTEAFF
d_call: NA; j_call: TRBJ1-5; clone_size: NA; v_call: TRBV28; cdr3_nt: TGTGCCAGCAGTTTGCCTATTTATGAGCCCCAGCATTTT; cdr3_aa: CASSLPIYEPQHF
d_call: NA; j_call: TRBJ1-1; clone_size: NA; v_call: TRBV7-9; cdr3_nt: TGTGCCAGCAGCTTCTGGCAGGGTGGCCTTATGAACACTGAAGCTTTCTTT; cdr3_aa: CASSFWQGGLMNTEAFF
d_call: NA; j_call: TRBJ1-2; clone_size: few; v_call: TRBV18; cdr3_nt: TGTGCCAGCTCACAGGGACGGACGGACGGCTATGGCTACACCTTC; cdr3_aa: CASSQGRTDGYGYTF
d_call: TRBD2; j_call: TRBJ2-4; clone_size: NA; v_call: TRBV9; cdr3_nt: TGTGCCAGCGGCCGTAGCGGGAGGACTAAAAACATTCAGTACTTC; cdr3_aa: CASGRSGRTKNIQYF
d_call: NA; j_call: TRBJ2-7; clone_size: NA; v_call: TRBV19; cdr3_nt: TGTGCCAGTAGCCCGGCTAGCCATAACTACGAGCAGTACTTC; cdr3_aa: CASSPASHNYEQYF
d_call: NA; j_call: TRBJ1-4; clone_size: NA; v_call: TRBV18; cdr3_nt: TGTGCCAGCTCACTATCAACAGGGATCCCGAATGAAAAACTGTTTTTT; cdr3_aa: CASSLSTGIPNEKLFF
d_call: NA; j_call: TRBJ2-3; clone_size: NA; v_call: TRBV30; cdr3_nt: TGTGCCTGGAGTCAGACTCCAGATACGCAGTATTTT; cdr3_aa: CAWSQTPDTQYF
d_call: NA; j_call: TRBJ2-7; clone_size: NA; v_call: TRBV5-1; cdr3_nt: TGCGCCAGCAGCCCCATGGACCTTTACGAGCAGTACTTC; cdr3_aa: CASSPMDLYEQYF
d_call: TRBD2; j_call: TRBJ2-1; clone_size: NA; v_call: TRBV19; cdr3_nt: TGTGCCAGTAGCGACCCGGGACTAGCGGGAGACAGCGCCTACAATGAGCAGTTCTTC; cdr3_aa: CASSDPGLAGDSAYNEQFF
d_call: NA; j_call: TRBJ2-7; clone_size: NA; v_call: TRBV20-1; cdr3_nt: TGCAGTGCCAGAGGCGGCTTCGAGCAGTACTTC; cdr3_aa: CSARGGFEQYF
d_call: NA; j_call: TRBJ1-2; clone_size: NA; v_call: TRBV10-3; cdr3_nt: TGTGCCATCAGTGCCCCGGGACGGTTCTATGGCTACACCTTC; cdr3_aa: CAISAPGRFYGYTF
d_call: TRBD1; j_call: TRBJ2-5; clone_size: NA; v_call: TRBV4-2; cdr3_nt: TGTGCCAGCAGCCAAGGACACGGACAGGGGGGTGGTAGGGAGACCCAGTACTTC; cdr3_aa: CASSQGHGQGGGRETQYF
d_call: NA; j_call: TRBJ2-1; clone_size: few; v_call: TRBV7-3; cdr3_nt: TGTGCCAGCAGCTTCGGAAACAATGAGCAGTTCTTC; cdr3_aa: CASSFGNNEQFF
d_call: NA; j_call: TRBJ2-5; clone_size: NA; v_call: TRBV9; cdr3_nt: TGTGCCAGCAGCGTAGGGATGGGAGGGGGTGAGACCCAGTACTTC; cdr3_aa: CASSVGMGGGETQYF
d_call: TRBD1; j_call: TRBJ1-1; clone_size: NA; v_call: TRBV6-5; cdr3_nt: TGTGCCAGCAGTTACTCGACAGGGGGCACTGAAGCTTTCTTT; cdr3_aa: CASSYSTGGTEAFF
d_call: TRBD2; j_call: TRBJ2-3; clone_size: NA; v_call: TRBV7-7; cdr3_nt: TGTGCTAGCAGCTTAGCGGGGTACACAGATACGCAGTATTTT; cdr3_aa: CASSLAGYTDTQYF
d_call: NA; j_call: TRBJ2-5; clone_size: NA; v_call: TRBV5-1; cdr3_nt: TGCGCCAGCAGCTTGGGGGCCGCGCCGGGACAAGAGACCCAGTACTTC; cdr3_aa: CASSLGAAPGQETQYF
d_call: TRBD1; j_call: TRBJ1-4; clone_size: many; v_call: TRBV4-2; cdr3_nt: TGTGCCAGCAGCAACCGTGGACAGGGTGGCGAAAAACTGTTTTTT; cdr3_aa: CASSNRGQGGEKLFF
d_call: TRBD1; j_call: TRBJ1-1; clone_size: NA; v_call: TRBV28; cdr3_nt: TGTGCCAGCAGTCTTAATATGGGACAGAGTCGGGCTTTCTTT; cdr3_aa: CASSLNMGQSRAFF
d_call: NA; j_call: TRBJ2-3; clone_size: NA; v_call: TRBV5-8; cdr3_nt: TGTGCCAGCAGCTTTTTGAGAGATACGCAGTATTTT; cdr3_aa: CASSFLRDTQYF
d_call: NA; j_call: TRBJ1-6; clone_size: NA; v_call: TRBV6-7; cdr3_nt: TGTGCCAGCAGTTACCAGGGAGCACCCCTCCACTTT; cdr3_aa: CASSYQGAPLHF
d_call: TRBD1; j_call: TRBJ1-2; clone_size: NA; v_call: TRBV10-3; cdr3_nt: TGTGCCATCAGTGAGTCGGTCGGGACAGGGGTTTACGGCTACACCTTC; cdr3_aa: CAISESVGTGVYGYTF
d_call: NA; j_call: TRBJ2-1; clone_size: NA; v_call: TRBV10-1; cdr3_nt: TGCGCCAGCAGTGAGGCGGGACAGGAGCAGTTCTTC; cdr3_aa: CASSEAGQEQFF
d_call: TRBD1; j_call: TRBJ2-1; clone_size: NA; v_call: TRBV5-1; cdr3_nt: TGCGCCAGCAGCTTCGAGGGGGCCTCCTACAATGAGCAGTTCTTC; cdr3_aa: CASSFEGASYNEQFF
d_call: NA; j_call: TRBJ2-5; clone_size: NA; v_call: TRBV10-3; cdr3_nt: TGTGCCATCAGTGACATAGAGACCCAGTACTTC; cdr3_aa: CAISDIETQYF
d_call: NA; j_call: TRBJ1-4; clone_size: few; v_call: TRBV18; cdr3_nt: TGTGCCAGCTCACCCCTGAGACTTGGACCTAATGAAAAACTGTTTTTT; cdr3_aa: CASSPLRLGPNEKLFF
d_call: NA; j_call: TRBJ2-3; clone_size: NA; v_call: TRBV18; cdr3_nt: TGTGCCAGTTCGACAGATACGCAGTATTTT; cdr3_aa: CASSTDTQYF
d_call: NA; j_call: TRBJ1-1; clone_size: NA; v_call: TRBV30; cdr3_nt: TGTGCCTGGAGTGTACTCTCAGGGGACAAAGCTTTCTTT; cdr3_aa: CAWSVLSGDKAFF
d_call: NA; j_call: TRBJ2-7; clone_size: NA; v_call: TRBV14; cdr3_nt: TGTGCCAGCAGCCAAGATCTTCAGGGGTTCCACGAGCAGTACTTC; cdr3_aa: CASSQDLQGFHEQYF
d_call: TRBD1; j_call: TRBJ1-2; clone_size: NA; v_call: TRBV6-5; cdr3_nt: TGTGCCAGCAGTTACTCCAACTACAGGGGGCGAGGAGGCTACACCTTC; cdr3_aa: CASSYSNYRGRGGYTF